Listed here are 25 T cell receptor beta chains from one sample, sequenced in a study of T cell repertoires in cytomegalovirus infection. TCRdb ran MiXCR on the reads and lists one entry per CDR3 protein. The table records roughly 230,000 distinct CDR3 sequences, about 15% of them present only once. Material for sequencing was CD8+ T cells from PBMCs. These receptors originate from a human donor in good health (CMV status not recorded). Some clones in this sample may be carry-over from other donors' samples.

This clonotype was recorded many times. J is TRBJ1-2 and V is TRBV7-8; 11 bases match TRBD1. This CDR3 spans 17 amino acids. J was trimmed by 2 bases and V by 3 bases; bases with no gene match: 8. CDR1 and CDR2 (germline): SGHVS, FQNEAQ. The CDR3 region is CASSFRGRDRGNYGYTF. CDR3 DNA: TGTGCCAGCAGCTTCAGAGGCCGGGACAGGGGGAACTATGGCTACACCTTC.

The chain has TRBV6-2 or TRBV6-3 and TRBJ2-7, with D possibly being TRBD1 (6 bases). CDR3 length: 14 residues. The V and J ends lost 4 bases and 2 bases respectively, with 12 bases between them. Germline CDR1 is MNHEY and CDR2 is SVGEGT. The DNA for the CDR3 is TGTGCCAGCAGTTTCCAGGGGAAGGCCTACGAGCAGTACTTC. It yields the protein CASSFQGKAYEQYF.

The chain combines TRBV6-1 with TRBJ2-2, with TRBD2 matching over 7 bases. V trimming: 1 base; J trimming: 1 base; junction bases outside the gene matches: 3. Germline lookup yields CDR1 MNHNS and CDR2 SASEGT. This CDR3 spans 16 amino acids. The CDR3 is CASSEEPSGNTGELFF. The CDR3 DNA follows: TGTGCCAGCAGTGAAGAACCTAGCGGGAACACCGGGGAGCTGTTTTTT.

The chain uses TRBV7-8 and TRBJ2-7; D gene uncertain. Trimming took off 5 bases at V and 5 bases at J, with 13 bases between the two ends. The CDR3 loop spans 13 amino acids. Per the germline V gene, CDR1 is SGHVS and CDR2 is FQNEAQ. CDR3 nucleotides: TGTGCCAGCAGCCCCCTACCGTCTAACGAGCAGTACTTC. As protein: CASSPLPSNEQYF.

This rearrangement joins TRBV11-2 to TRBJ1-6; D may be TRBD1 (5 bases). Looked up from germline, CDR1 is SGHAT and CDR2 is FQNNGV. CDR3 size: 17 residues. Trimming pared 2 bases from V and 3 bases from J, leaving 14 bases between. Here the CDR3 reads CASSLTLDSVYNSPLHF. The CDR3 DNA is TGTGCCAGCAGCTTAACCCTTGACAGCGTCTATAATTCACCCCTCCACTTT. Complete variable domain (other parts from reference TRBV11-2 and TRBJ1-6): EAGVAQSPRYKIIEKRQSVAFWCNPISGHATLYWYQQILGQGPKLLIQFQNNGVVDDSQLPKDRFSAERLKGVDSTLKIQPAKLEDSAVYLCASSLTLDSVYNSPLHFGNGTRLTVT.

V usage is TRBV29-1 and J usage is TRBJ2-3; 8 bases agree with TRBD2. CDR3 length: 15 amino acids. CDR1 is SQVTM and CDR2 is ANQGSEA in the germline V gene. Trimming at V came to 6 bases and at J to 1 base, leaving 9 bases not matched to a gene. The CDR3 nucleotides are TGCAGCGTCCCCGGCGGGGGGAGGGGCACAGATACGCAGTATTTT. Translation gives CSVPGGGRGTDTQYF.

This chain joins TRBV2 and TRBJ2-1; D gene unclear. There are 15 residues in the CDR3. The ends were cut back, 6 bases at V and 0 bases at J, with 12 bases in the middle. Germline values: CDR1 SNHLY, CDR2 FYNNEI. The CDR3 nucleotides read TGTGCCAGCAGGCAAGATTGGAGCTCCTACAATGAGCAGTTCTTC. Protein product: CASRQDWSSYNEQFF.

This clonotype was found many times. The chain couples TRBV7-6 to TRBJ2-5; the D gene could be TRBD1 or TRBD2 (6 bases each). Trimming took off 4 bases at V and 5 bases at J, with 17 bases between the two ends. Germline V gene data show CDR1 as SGHVS and CDR2 as FNYEAQ. CDR3 length equals 15 residues. The CDR3 spells CASSSNREDVETQYF. The CDR3 DNA reads as TGTGCCAGCAGCTCGAACAGGGAGGACGTGGAGACCCAGTACTTC.

This clonotype appeared a few times. The V call is TRBV6-2 or TRBV6-3, the J call TRBJ2-3; 9 nucleotides align to TRBD1. The J segment lost 2 bases and the V segment lost 5 bases, leaving 2 bases of the junction unmatched. CDR3 length equals 14 residues. Germline V lookup: CDR1 MNHEY, CDR2 SVGEGT. CDR3 residues: CASSRQGDTDTQYF. The CDR3 DNA is TGTGCCAGCAGTCGACAGGGGGACACAGATACGCAGTATTTT.

The chain combines TRBV6-2 or TRBV6-3 with TRBJ1-1, with 8 bases matching TRBD1. Germline CDR1 and CDR2: MNHEY and SVGEGT. The trim removed 2 bases at V and 7 bases at J, leaving 6 bases unmatched. The CDR3 length is 14 residues. The CDR3 loop reads CASSYVRTGIEAFF. The CDR3 DNA reads TGTGCCAGCAGTTACGTCCGGACAGGGATTGAAGCTTTCTTT.

Concerning this clonotype itself: This may arise from a read error, as a much more abundant clone is one base away. The genes are TRBV7-2 and TRBJ2-1, with a tentative D call TRBD2 (6 bases). The CDR3 spans 15 residues. Trimming pared 7 bases from V and 0 bases from J, leaving 13 bases between. CDR1 and CDR2 from the germline V gene are SGHTA and FQGNSA. CDR3 protein: CTSTVLANSYNEQFF. CDR3 sequence (DNA): TGTACCAGCACCGTTCTAGCGAACTCCTACAATGAGCAGTTCTTC.

Many counts were recorded for this clonotype. J is TRBJ2-7 and V is TRBV7-8; 9 nucleotides align to TRBD1. The CDR3 loop spans 17 amino acids. Germline loops: CDR1 SGHVS, CDR2 FQNEAQ. Trimming removed 2 bases from V and 5 bases from J; junction bases left unmatched: 13. CDR3 coding DNA: TGTGCCAGCAGCTTACGACCACGGGACAGGGTAGCCCACGAGCAGTACTTC. Translated: CASSLRPRDRVAHEQYF.

The V call is TRBV7-6, the J call TRBJ1-4; 7 positions agree with TRBD1. V gave up 4 bases and J gave up 4 bases; unmatched junction bases: 6. The germline CDR1 and CDR2 sequences are SGHVS and FNYEAQ. CDR3 length: 15 residues. The CDR3 here is CASSSRQGGNEKLFF. The CDR3 DNA reads as TGTGCCAGCAGCTCCCGACAGGGTGGTAATGAAAAACTGTTTTTT.

This chain uses TRBV7-9 with TRBJ1-6; a weak D match, TRBD1 (5 bases). V lost 1 base, J lost 8 bases, and 12 bases lay in between. The CDR3 runs to 15 residues. CDR1 is SEHNR, CDR2 FQNEAQ, per germline (reference sequence). The CDR3 region is CASSLDMGPHSPLHF. CDR3 nucleotides: TGTGCCAGCAGCTTAGATATGGGGCCACATTCACCCCTCCACTTT.

This clonotype was seen only a few times. The chain combines TRBV12-3 or TRBV12-4 with TRBJ2-3; TRBD1 might be the D (5 bases). V was clipped by 6 bases and J by 2 bases, with 12 bases between them. This CDR3 region has 14 residues. The CDR3 sequence is CASSATAYTDTQYF. The CDR3 DNA follows: TGTGCCAGCAGCGCGACAGCTTACACAGATACGCAGTATTTT.

The V call is TRBV7-9, the J call TRBJ1-4, with D uncertain. This CDR3 has 18 residues. Germline CDR1 is SEHNR and CDR2 is FQNEAQ (reference sequence). Trimming left V 3 bases short and J 4 bases short, with 21 bases between. CDR3 DNA sequence: TGTGCCAGCAGCTTCTATCCAGGAGATTTTGGAGTTAATGAAAAACTGTTTTTT. It specifies CASSFYPGDFGVNEKLFF.

The gene calls are TRBV11-2 and TRBJ2-7, with D possibly being TRBD1 (5 bases). This CDR3 is 16 amino acids long. Germline CDR1 is SGHAT and CDR2 is FQNNGV. Trimming left V 2 bases short and J 0 bases short, with 14 bases between. CDR3 nucleotide sequence: TGTGCCAGCAGCTTAATAGCAGGGTCCGCCTCCTACGAGCAGTACTTC. Translation gives CASSLIAGSASYEQYF.

This clonotype was observed many times. CDR3 amino acids: CASRGQGATEAFF. The DNA of the CDR3 is TGTGCCAGCAGGGGACAGGGCGCCACTGAAGCTTTCTTT. The rearrangement links TRBV7-6 to TRBJ1-1, with TRBD1 matching 9 bases. The length of the CDR3 is 13 residues. V lost 6 bases to trimming and J lost 4 bases; unmatched junction nucleotides: 3. Per the germline V gene, CDR1 is SGHVS and CDR2 is FNYEAQ.

The chain employs TRBV10-3 and TRBJ1-2; D is unresolved. This CDR3 has 18 residues. Trimming removed 0 bases at V and 0 bases at J, with 17 bases between. The germline V gene has CDR1 ENHRY and CDR2 SYGVKD. The CDR3: CAISESFNKQFPNYGYTF. The DNA for the CDR3 is TGTGCCATCAGTGAGTCCTTTAACAAGCAATTCCCTAACTATGGCTACACCTTC.

Points on this clonotype: Just one base apart from a much larger clone, this may be a read error. The V gene is TRBV6-5, the J gene TRBJ2-3; TRBD1 agrees at 12 bases. Trimming took 1 base from V and 2 from J; bases not matched to a gene: 7. The CDR3 runs 18 residues. The germline V gene has CDR1 MNHEY and CDR2 SVGAGI. CDR3 protein: CASSYLSGTGGPTDTQYF. The CDR3 nucleotides read TGTGCCAGCAGTTACTTGAGTGGGACAGGGGGCCCCACAGATACGCAGTATTTT.

In its sample, this clonotype was seen many times. This chain uses TRBV7-6 with TRBJ2-2; no clear D. The ends were cut back, 1 base at V and 0 bases at J, with 12 bases in the middle. Germline CDR1 is SGHVS and CDR2 is FNYEAQ. This CDR3 is 17 amino acids long. CDR3 loop: CASSLVRTSSNTGELFF. The CDR3 nucleotides are TGTGCCAGCAGCTTAGTCCGGACCTCTTCGAACACCGGGGAGCTGTTTTTT.

This chain joins TRBV29-1 and TRBJ2-2, with a possible D match to TRBD2 (5 bases). The CDR3 contains 12 residues. Between the trimmed V and J ends, which lost 6 bases and 5 bases, there was a span of 10 bases. Germline-derived CDR1 and CDR2 are SQVTM and ANQGSEA. The CDR3 region is CSVEEATGELFF. CDR3 DNA: TGCAGCGTGGAGGAGGCGACCGGGGAGCTGTTTTTT.

This clonotype was seen a handful of times. The gene calls are TRBV19 and TRBJ2-3; no clear D. V lost 6 bases and J lost 6, with 13 bases in between. Germline-derived CDR1 and CDR2 are LNHDA and SQIVND (reference sequence). The CDR3 is 13 amino acids. As DNA, the CDR3 is TGTGCCAGTAGCTTACTTCCTCGGGATACGCAGTATTTT. This codes for CASSLLPRDTQYF.

This clonotype occurred a few times. The chain links TRBV7-9 to TRBJ1-6, with a tentative D call TRBD1 (6 bases). Germline V lookup: CDR1 SEHNR, CDR2 FQNEAQ (reference sequence). V lost 8 bases, J lost 4 bases, and 15 bases lay in between. This CDR3 has 15 amino acids. The CDR3 region has the DNA TGTGCCAGCGGCCCCTATCAGGGGTATAATTCACCCCTCCACTTT. This translates into CASGPYQGYNSPLHF.

Many counts were recorded for this clonotype. The CDR3 DNA sequence: TGTGCCAGCAGCGGTCCCGGGACTAGCGGGTATGAGCAGTTCTTC. Its protein product is CASSGPGTSGYEQFF. The gene calls are TRBV11-2 and TRBJ2-1; 12 bases fit TRBD2. Germline CDR1 is SGHAT and CDR2 is FQNNGV. With 5 bases clipped from V and 8 bases from J, the junction kept 7 bases outside the gene matches. The CDR3 extends over 15 amino acids.